The 32 T cell receptor beta chains below all came from one sample that was sequenced in a study of T-cell reconstitution after alpha-beta-depleted transplantation in children. Using unique molecular identifiers, the investigators prepared the TCRbeta library. TCRdb re-called the PCR reads through MiXCR, storing one row per CDR3 protein. The top ten hold about 20% of the sample, which has 280,000 or so distinct CDR3 sequences, around a tenth seen once. The source was peripheral blood, collected 180 days after TCRalphabeta/CD19-depleted stem cell transplant. The receptors come from a male patient aged 2-9 years who had a stem cell transplant for chronic granulomatous disease, so the T cells may come from the graft donor.

Comments on this clonotype: A much larger clonotype is one base distant, so this may be a read error. This chain connects TRBV12-3 or TRBV12-4 to TRBJ2-6; the D gene is possibly TRBD2 (6 bases). Trimming left V 5 bases short and J 3 bases short, with 11 bases between. This CDR3 has 15 amino acids. CDR3 in amino acids: CASSLGTGGANVLTF. Here the CDR3 DNA reads TGTGCCAGCAGTCTGGGGACTGGTGGGGCCAACGTCCTGACTTTC.

This clonotype was recorded many times. The CDR3 coding sequence is TGTGCCAGCAGCTTATCCAGGGCGGGCCAGCCCCAGCATTTT. This encodes CASSLSRAGQPQHF. The chain joins TRBV5-5 to TRBJ1-5; maybe TRBD1 (5 bases). There are 14 residues in the CDR3. Germline assignment: CDR1 SGHKS and CDR2 YYEKEE (reference sequence). V was clipped by 2 bases and J by 7 bases, with 13 bases between them.

This clonotype was observed many times. The chain uses TRBV7-9 and TRBJ1-4; D remains ambiguous. The CDR3 loop spans 13 amino acids. Trimming removed 5 bases from V and 4 bases from J, with 8 bases in between. CDR1 SEHNR and CDR2 FQNEAQ come from the germline V gene (reference sequence). The CDR3 is CASSSYVNEKLFF. The CDR3 region has the DNA TGTGCCAGCAGCAGTTACGTTAATGAAAAACTGTTTTTT.

This clonotype was detected many times. V is TRBV7-2 and J is TRBJ1-2; D unresolved. Looked up from germline, CDR1 is SGHTA and CDR2 is FQGNSA. Trimming shortened V by 6 bases and J by 2 bases, and 10 bases separated the two germline ends. The CDR3 consists of 13 residues. CDR3 nucleotides: TGTGCCAGCAGAGTTAGGGAGAACTATGGCTACACCTTC. This sequence encodes CASRVRENYGYTF. Filled out from reference TRBV7-2 and TRBJ1-2, the complete variable domain reads GAGVSQSPSNKVTEKGKDVELRCDPISGHTALYWYRQSLGQGLEFLIYFQGNSAPDKSGLPSDRFSAERTGGSVSTLTIQRTQQEDSAVYLCASRVRENYGYTFGSGTRLTVV.

Ten or more counts support this clonotype. V is TRBV5-6 and J is TRBJ2-1; D assignment may be TRBD1 or TRBD2 (5 bases each). The V end lost 6 bases, the J end lost 5 bases, and 15 bases lay between the germline ends. The CDR3 has 14 amino acids. Germline lookup yields CDR1 SGHDT and CDR2 YYEEEE. The CDR3 spells CASNPPGLDNEQFF. The CDR3, as DNA: TGTGCCAGCAACCCTCCGGGGCTCGACAATGAGCAGTTCTTC.

This clonotype was detected ten times or more. The chain uses TRBV7-8 and TRBJ2-7, with 8 nucleotides matching TRBD1. V dropped 6 bases and J dropped 0; count of bases not matched to a gene: 1. The CDR3 has 13 amino acids. CDR1 and CDR2 from the germline V gene are SGHVS and FQNEAQ. The CDR3 spells CASRDRVSYEQYF. In DNA form, the CDR3 reads TGTGCCAGCAGGGACAGGGTCTCCTACGAGCAGTACTTC.

This clonotype was observed many times. V and J are TRBV7-2 and TRBJ2-3, with a possible D match to TRBD2 (5 bases). V lost 2 bases and J 14 bases, leaving 14 bases between the germline ends. CDR1 and CDR2 from the germline V gene are SGHTA and FQGNSA. This CDR3 is built from 12 residues. In DNA form, the CDR3 reads TGTGCCAGCAGCTTATACCCTATGGGGAGGTATTTT. It encodes CASSLYPMGRYF.

This clonotype was counted ten times or more. J is TRBJ2-7 and V is TRBV5-1; D tentatively reads TRBD1 or TRBD2 (6 bases each). Trimming took 5 bases from V and 3 from J, leaving 15 bases between them. The CDR3 is 14 amino acids. Germline CDR1 is SGHRS and CDR2 is YFSETQ. The CDR3 here is CASRNVGGIYEQYF. The DNA for the CDR3 is TGCGCCAGCAGGAATGTCGGGGGCATCTACGAGCAGTACTTC.

This clonotype has ten or more counts. This rearrangement joins TRBV6-1 to TRBJ2-5; 8 positions agree with TRBD2. The CDR3 covers 18 residues. V lost 6 bases, J lost 8 bases, and 23 bases stayed unmatched. Germline values: CDR1 MNHNS, CDR2 SASEGT. The chain's CDR3 is CASSGRDREGSSRRTQYF. DNA of the CDR3: TGTGCCAGCAGCGGCCGAGACCGGGAGGGGAGTTCCCGAAGAACCCAGTACTTC.

This clonotype was detected many times. The junction does not match germline at one end; this may be a read error. V is TRBV20-1 and J is TRBJ2-1; D remains unclear. This CDR3 is 11 amino acids long. The germline V gene encodes CDR1 DFQATT and CDR2 SNEGSKA (reference sequence). CDR3 sequence (DNA): TGCAGTGCTAGCGTGGAGACCCACAAGGTCTTC. Protein: CSASVETHKVF.

The sample holds many counts of this clonotype. The rearrangement uses TRBV27 and TRBJ2-1, with D uncertain. The CDR3 has 17 residues. CDR1 is MNHEY, CDR2 SMNVEV, per germline (reference sequence). The germline V and J ends were trimmed by 5 bases and 0 bases, with 17 bases remaining between them. CDR3: CASSPESWLGSYNEQFF. CDR3 DNA: TGTGCCAGCAGTCCCGAGTCATGGCTAGGCTCCTACAATGAGCAGTTCTTC.

This clonotype was seen at least ten times. V is TRBV29-1 and J is TRBJ2-1, with 11 bases fitting TRBD2. Trimming took 4 bases from V and 9 from J; bases not matched to a gene: 2. The CDR3 is 12 residues long. Per the germline V gene, CDR1 is SQVTM and CDR2 is ANQGSEA. For the CDR3, the DNA is TGCAGCGTTGCGGGACTAGCGGTTGAGCAGTTCTTC. Protein product: CSVAGLAVEQFF.

There are many counts of this clonotype. The chain's CDR3 is CASSPPTGWRYNSPLHF. Written as DNA, the CDR3 is TGTGCCAGCAGCCCCCCGACAGGGTGGAGATATAATTCACCCCTCCACTTT. The chain combines TRBV7-2 with TRBJ1-6; 7 nucleotides match TRBD1. CDR1 SGHTA and CDR2 FQGNSA come from the germline V gene. The CDR3 loop spans 17 amino acids. V dropped 5 bases and J dropped 4; count of bases not matched to a gene: 11.

In this sample, this clonotype turned up a few times. This chain joins TRBV2 and TRBJ2-3; maybe TRBD2 (5 bases). The CDR3 loop spans 15 amino acids. V shed 3 bases and J shed 4 bases, with 14 bases lying between them. The V gene's germline CDR1 is SNHLY and CDR2 FYNNEI. CDR3 sequence (DNA): TGTGCCAGCAGTGAGGTCAGCGGCCCCGCAGATACGCAGTATTTT. Its translation: CASSEVSGPADTQYF.

This clonotype was seen at least ten times. This sequence joins TRBV14 and TRBJ1-1; D perhaps matches TRBD1 (5 bases). This CDR3 spans 14 amino acids. V dropped 4 bases and J dropped 3 bases, with 12 bases sitting between them. Germline V gene lookup returns CDR1 SGHDN and CDR2 FVKESK. The CDR3 DNA is TGTGCCAGCAGCCCGACAGCGACCTACACTGAAGCTTTCTTT. Translated, it gives CASSPTATYTEAFF.

This clonotype was counted only a few times. The chain uses TRBV5-1 and TRBJ2-1, with a possible D match to TRBD2 (6 bases). CDR1 SGHRS and CDR2 YFSETQ come from the germline V gene. This CDR3 has 16 amino acids. Trimming shortened V by 6 bases and J by 2 bases, and 18 bases separated the two germline ends. CDR3 region: CASTKFAGTAYNEQFF. CDR3 coding DNA: TGCGCCAGCACAAAATTCGCTGGGACTGCCTACAATGAGCAGTTCTTC.

This clonotype was counted between two and nine times. The chain uses TRBV27 and TRBJ2-2; a possible D gene is TRBD1 (6 bases). V gave up 4 bases and J gave up 5 bases, with 17 bases separating them. The CDR3 runs to 16 residues. Germline V gene lookup returns CDR1 MNHEY and CDR2 SMNVEV (reference sequence). The chain's CDR3 is CASSYRTVPGTGELFF. CDR3 nucleotides: TGTGCCAGCAGTTACCGGACAGTCCCCGGGACCGGGGAGCTGTTTTTT.

With respect to this clonotype: Possible read error: a much larger clone is one base away. The chain combines TRBV5-6 with TRBJ2-3; D is possibly TRBD1 or TRBD2 (5 bases each). V was clipped by 1 base and J by 6 bases, with 15 bases between them. CDR3 length equals 15 residues. The germline gives CDR1 SGHDT, CDR2 YYEEEE. The CDR3 here is CASSLRGGLSDTQYF. The CDR3 nucleotides read TGTGCCAGCAGCTTGAGGGGCGGGCTCTCGGATACGCAGTATTTT.

Ten or more counts support this clonotype. The chain links TRBV29-1 to TRBJ2-2; unclear D gene. Trimming pared 4 bases from V and 0 bases from J, leaving 6 bases between. The CDR3 extends over 13 amino acids. Germline loops: CDR1 SQVTM, CDR2 ANQGSEA. The CDR3 is CSVGRSNTGELFF. For the CDR3, the DNA is TGCAGCGTTGGGCGTTCGAACACCGGGGAGCTGTTTTTT.

V is TRBV19 and J is TRBJ2-1, with D uncertain. In germline, CDR1 is LNHDA, CDR2 SQIVND (reference sequence). This CDR3 region has 13 residues. V lost 4 bases and J 5 bases, leaving 9 bases between the germline ends. CDR3 sequence reads: CASSKRLHNEQFF. DNA for the CDR3: TGTGCCAGTAGTAAACGGCTGCACAATGAGCAGTTCTTC.

This clonotype occurred many times. This chain links TRBV7-9 with TRBJ2-7, with D perhaps assigned TRBD1 or TRBD2 (5 bases each). The germline CDR1 and CDR2 sequences are SEHNR and FQNEAQ (reference sequence). The CDR3 contains 13 residues. V gave up 0 bases and J gave up 13 bases, with 16 bases separating them. The CDR3 here is CASSLAGQGERYF. DNA of the CDR3: TGTGCCAGCAGCTTAGCGGGGCAGGGAGAACGTTACTTC.

This clonotype has ten or more counts. CDR3 DNA: TGCAGTGCTAGAGGGGCCCCTGGTCCCCTCACTAGCACAGATACGCAGTATTTT. Translating gives CSARGAPGPLTSTDTQYF. This chain connects TRBV20-1 to TRBJ2-3; D is uncertain. Germline-derived CDR1 and CDR2 are DFQATT and SNEGSKA (reference sequence). The CDR3 is 18 amino acids. With 1 base removed from V and 0 bases from J, the gap between germline ends came to 20 bases.

This clonotype was seen a handful of times. J is TRBJ2-2 and V is TRBV30, with 7 positions matching TRBD2. J was trimmed by 1 base and V by 4 bases; bases with no gene match: 12. Per the germline V gene, CDR1 is GTSNPN and CDR2 is SVGIG (reference sequence). The CDR3 is 17 residues long. The CDR3 DNA reads TGTGCCTGGAACAAGAAGGGACTAAAGTTGAACACCGGGGAGCTGTTTTTT. Residues: CAWNKKGLKLNTGELFF.

This clonotype has a count of ten or more. The V gene is TRBV12-3 or TRBV12-4, the J gene TRBJ2-3, with D possibly being TRBD1 (6 bases). There are 14 residues in the CDR3. The V gene lost 6 bases and the J gene lost 2 bases, with 12 bases spanning the gap. CDR3 in DNA: TGTGCCAGCAGCCTACAGGGATACACAGATACGCAGTATTTT. Translation: CASSLQGYTDTQYF.

The sample holds many counts of this clonotype. The rearrangement uses TRBV18 and TRBJ2-7, with 9 bases identical to TRBD2. Germline CDR1 reads KGHSH; CDR2 reads LQKENI. J lost 1 base, V lost 6 bases, and 13 bases had no gene match. This CDR3 contains 17 residues. CDR3 region: CASSLLGRLAVSYEQYF. As DNA, the CDR3 is TGTGCCAGCTCGCTTCTAGGCCGACTAGCGGTTTCCTACGAGCAGTACTTC.

A few counts support this clonotype. This rearrangement joins TRBV7-9 to TRBJ2-7; the D is unclear. Germline-derived CDR1 and CDR2 are SEHNR and FQNEAQ (reference sequence). V gave up 3 bases and J gave up 5 bases, with 8 bases separating them. The CDR3 has 12 residues. The CDR3 loop is CASSFKIDEQYF. CDR3 bases: TGTGCCAGCAGCTTTAAAATCGACGAGCAGTACTTC.

V usage is TRBV3-1 and J usage is TRBJ2-1, with D maybe TRBD2 (6 bases). The CDR3 has 15 amino acids. Germline lookup yields CDR1 LGHDT and CDR2 YNNKEL (reference sequence). Trimming stripped 4 bases from V and 9 bases from J, with 19 bases between. The CDR3 region is CASSLAGTPLGEQFF. The CDR3 region has the DNA TGTGCCAGCAGCCTAGCCGGGACTCCTCTAGGTGAGCAGTTCTTC.

The rearrangement joins TRBV19 to TRBJ1-5; TRBD1 might be the D (5 bases). Germline-derived CDR1 and CDR2 are LNHDA and SQIVND (reference sequence). The ends were cut back, 3 bases at V and 0 bases at J, with 12 bases in the middle. The CDR3 spans 16 residues. CDR3 DNA sequence: TGTGCCAGTAGTATGGGGCAAACCTATAGCAATCAGCCCCAGCATTTT. As protein: CASSMGQTYSNQPQHF.

This clonotype showed up many times. The chain carries TRBV12-3 or TRBV12-4 and TRBJ1-1; D is perhaps TRBD1 (5 bases). The CDR3 totals 14 residues. Trimming removed 6 bases at V and 4 bases at J, with 15 bases between. The DNA of the CDR3 is TGTGCCAGCAGCCATAGGGGAGGGGTCACTGAAGCTTTCTTT. Its protein is CASSHRGGVTEAFF.

This clonotype was observed many times. The V call is TRBV6-1, the J call TRBJ1-4, with 9 bases aligning to TRBD1. Germline V lookup: CDR1 MNHNS, CDR2 SASEGT. There are 17 residues in the CDR3. After removal of 6 bases from V and 2 bases from J, the junction contained 10 bases not matched to a gene. In DNA form, the CDR3 reads TGTGCCAGCAGGGACCCGGGACAGGGTATGACTAATGAAAAACTGTTTTTT. Amino acids: CASRDPGQGMTNEKLFF.

This clonotype was seen at least ten times. This chain connects TRBV4-3 to TRBJ2-7; the D gene is possibly TRBD2 (5 bases). The V end was cut by 0 bases, the J end by 6 bases, with 12 bases between. This CDR3 contains 14 residues. Germline CDR1 LGHNA, CDR2 YSLEER. The CDR3, as DNA: TGCGCCAGCAGCCAAGATTCGGGGTTCGGCGAGCAGTACTTC. Its translation: CASSQDSGFGEQYF.

In its sample, this clonotype was seen many times. The chain recombines TRBV28 with TRBJ2-6; D possibly corresponds to TRBD2 (5 bases). Trimming stripped 10 bases from V and 0 bases from J, with 10 bases between. The CDR3 extends over 14 amino acids. Germline-derived CDR1 and CDR2 are MDHEN and SYDVKM. The CDR3 DNA reads as TGTGCCACCGACCGGGGCTCTGGGGCCAACGTCCTGACTTTC. Amino acid sequence: CATDRGSGANVLTF.